This T cell receptor beta chain derives from a study of blood T cell repertoires in COVID-19. Study background: There were acute and convalescent COVID-19 samples, and they came from the United States, Italy and Spain.

Original processing notes: Amplification with reference gene primers provided the estimates of nucleated cell counts. Using immunoSEQ multiplex PCR, the repertoire was profiled, and TCRdb retains in-frame clones only, with some absent. V and J calls and clone size follow that table, whereas D and trimming were derived from the DNA. Of about 100,000 clones listed, 80% are singletons. Germline CDR1 LNHDA, CDR2 SQIVND (reference sequence). This CDR3 contains 17 residues. The V end was cut by 6 bases, the J end by 0 bases, with 18 bases between. The receptor was derived from a man between 65 and 80 years old with active or convalescent COVID-19. This sequence joins TRBV19 and TRBJ2-1; D may be TRBD1 (6 bases). The source material was peripheral blood. The CDR3 DNA reads TGTGCCAGTAGAACAACAGGGCTACCTAGCTCCTACAATGAGCAGTTCTTC. It is translated as CASRTTGLPSSYNEQFF.